This TCR beta chain was found in a study of OX40 agonist ivuxolimab in advanced cancers. Sequenced by immunoSEQ multiplex PCR; TCRdb stores in-frame clones only, minus some. The repertoire has about 42,000 clones, more than 80% of them found once; the top ten carry approximately 4.4%. Study-level results: Among expanded peripheral T cells, antigen specificity went undetermined.

In the case of this clone: What it binds is not known.

Blood was sampled at baseline, cycle 4 day 1, and cycle 7 day 1. Trimming removed 8 bases from V and 0 bases from J; junction bases left unmatched: 1. The CDR3 is made up of 13 amino acids. Per the germline V gene, CDR1 is MNHNS and CDR2 is SASEGT. The starting material was CD4+ or CD8+ T cells sorted from blood, obtained in a trial of the OX40 agonist ivuxolimab. The clonotype was recovered from an adult with an advanced solid tumor such as melanoma, head and neck, liver or kidney cancer. The gene calls are TRBV6-1 and TRBJ1-1; 9 nucleotides agree with TRBD1. CDR3 sequence reads: CASRQGVNTEAFF. The CDR3 nucleotides read TGTGCCAGCCGACAGGGGGTGAACACTGAAGCTTTCTTT.